The clone carrying this T cell receptor beta chain was found a few times. Its antigen is as yet unknown. Trimming left V 10 bases short and J 0 bases short, with 22 bases between. Germline CDR1 and CDR2: WNHNN and SYGVQD (reference sequence). This CDR3 has 18 residues. With 60 Vbeta and 13 Jbeta primers, the PCR was carried out. Repertoires were generated with immunoSEQ multiplex PCR, while TCRdb's copy carries only in-frame clones and drops some. The profile shows about 160,000 clones, roughly 80% of them singletons. This entry belongs to a study of cytomegalovirus exposure and HLA in healthy donors. Study details: HLA-typed donors were the source of about 85 million unique TCRs, which an early data release held. General observations from the study: Later analysis indicated greater clonal expansion among HLA-associated TCR beta chains than among equally common other chains.

The sequencing input was PBMCs. This clonotype originated in a young man in good health and CMV-seropositive. The chain recombines TRBV10-1 with TRBJ1-6; D is unresolved. CDR3 in amino acids: CATPRDTVISSYNSPLHF. In nucleotides, the CDR3 is TGCGCCACCCCCAGAGACACAGTCATCAGCTCCTATAATTCACCCCTCCACTTT.